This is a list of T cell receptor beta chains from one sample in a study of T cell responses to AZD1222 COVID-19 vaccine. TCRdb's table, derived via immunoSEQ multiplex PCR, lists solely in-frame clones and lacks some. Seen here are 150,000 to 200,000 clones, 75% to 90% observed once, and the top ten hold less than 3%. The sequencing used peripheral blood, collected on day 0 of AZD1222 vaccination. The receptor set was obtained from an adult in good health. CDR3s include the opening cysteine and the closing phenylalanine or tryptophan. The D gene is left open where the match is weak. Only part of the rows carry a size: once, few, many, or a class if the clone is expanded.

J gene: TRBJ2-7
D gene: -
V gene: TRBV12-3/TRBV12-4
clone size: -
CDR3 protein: CASSWRVLHEQYF
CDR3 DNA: TGTGCCAGCAGCTGGCGTGTCCTACACGAGCAGTACTTC

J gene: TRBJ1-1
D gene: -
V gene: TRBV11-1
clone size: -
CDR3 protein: CASLTDGANTEAFF
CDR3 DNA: TGTGCCAGTCTAACGGACGGGGCGAACACTGAAGCTTTCTTT

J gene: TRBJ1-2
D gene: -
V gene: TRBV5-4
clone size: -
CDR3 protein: CASSRERDNYGYTF
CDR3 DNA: TGTGCCAGCAGCCGGGAACGGGATAACTATGGCTACACCTTC

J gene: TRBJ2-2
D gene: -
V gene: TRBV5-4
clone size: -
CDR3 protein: CASSLGTPGGELFF
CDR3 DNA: TGTGCCAGCAGCTTGGGGACGCCCGGCGGGGAGCTGTTTTTT

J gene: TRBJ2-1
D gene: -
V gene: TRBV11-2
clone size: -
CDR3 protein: CASSRLSYNEQFF
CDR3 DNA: TGTGCCAGCAGCCGCCTTTCCTACAATGAGCAGTTCTTC

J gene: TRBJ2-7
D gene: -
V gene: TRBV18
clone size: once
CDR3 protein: CASSPGQRVEQYF
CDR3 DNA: TGTGCCAGCTCACCCGGGCAGAGGGTCGAGCAGTACTTC

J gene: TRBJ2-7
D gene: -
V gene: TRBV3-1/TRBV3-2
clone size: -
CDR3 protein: CASSQGDPGLNQF
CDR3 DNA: TGTGCCAGCAGCCAAGGTGACCCAGGGCTAAACCAATTC

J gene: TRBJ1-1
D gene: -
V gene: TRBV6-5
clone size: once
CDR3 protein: CASSYLGRVNTEAFF
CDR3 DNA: TGTGCCAGCAGTTACTTGGGCCGGGTGAACACTGAAGCTTTCTTT

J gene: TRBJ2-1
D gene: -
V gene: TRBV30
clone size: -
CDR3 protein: CAWSEESNEQFF
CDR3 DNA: TGTGCCTGGAGTGAGGAGTCGAATGAGCAGTTCTTC

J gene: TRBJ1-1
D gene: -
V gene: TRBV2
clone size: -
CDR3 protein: CASRETLRLNTEAFF
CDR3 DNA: TGTGCCAGCAGGGAAACATTACGCCTGAACACTGAAGCTTTCTTT

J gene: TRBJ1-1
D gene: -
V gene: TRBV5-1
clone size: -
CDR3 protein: CASREQAPNTEAFF
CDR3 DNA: TGCGCCAGCAGGGAGCAGGCACCGAACACTGAAGCTTTCTTT

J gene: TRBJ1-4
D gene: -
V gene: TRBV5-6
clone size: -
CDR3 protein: CASSLSGINEKLFF
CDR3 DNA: TGTGCCAGCAGCTTGTCGGGGATTAATGAAAAACTGTTTTTT

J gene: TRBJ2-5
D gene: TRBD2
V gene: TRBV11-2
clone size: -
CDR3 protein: CASSTSVTQETQYF
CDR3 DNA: TGTGCCAGCAGCACTAGCGTGACCCAAGAGACCCAGTACTTC

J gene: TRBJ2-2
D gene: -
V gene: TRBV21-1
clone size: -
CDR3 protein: CASSNPRQLNTGELFF
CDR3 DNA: TGTGCCAGCAGCAACCCCCGACAGCTTAACACCGGGGAGCTGTTTTTT

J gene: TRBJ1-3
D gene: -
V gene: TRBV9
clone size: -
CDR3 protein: CASSQNLGNTIYF
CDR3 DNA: TGTGCCAGCAGCCAAAATTTGGGAAACACCATATATTTT

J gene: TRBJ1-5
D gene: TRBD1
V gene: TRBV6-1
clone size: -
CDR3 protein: CASSDAIGGQGGKSQHF
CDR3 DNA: TGTGCCAGCAGTGACGCAATAGGTGGACAGGGGGGCAAGTCCCAGCATTTT

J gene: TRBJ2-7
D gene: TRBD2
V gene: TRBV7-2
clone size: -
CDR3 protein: CASSPLAGGDEQYF
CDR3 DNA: TGTGCCAGCAGCCCTCTAGCGGGAGGGGACGAGCAGTACTTC

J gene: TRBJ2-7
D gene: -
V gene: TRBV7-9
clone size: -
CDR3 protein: CASSLPAPSYEQYF
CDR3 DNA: TGTGCCAGCAGCCTCCCGGCCCCCTCTTACGAGCAGTACTTC

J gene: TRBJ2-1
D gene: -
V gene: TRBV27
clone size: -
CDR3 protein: CASSFTVNEQFF
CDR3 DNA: TGTGCCAGCAGTTTCACAGTGAATGAGCAGTTCTTC

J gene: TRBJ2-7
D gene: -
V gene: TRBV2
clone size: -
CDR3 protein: CASRGDHYEQYF
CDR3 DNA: TGTGCCAGCAGGGGGGATCATTACGAGCAGTACTTC

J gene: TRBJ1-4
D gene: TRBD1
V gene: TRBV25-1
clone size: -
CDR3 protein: CASSGGGREGMWSEKLFF
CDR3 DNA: TGTGCCAGCAGTGGAGGGGGCAGGGAAGGAATGTGGAGTGAAAAACTGTTTTTT

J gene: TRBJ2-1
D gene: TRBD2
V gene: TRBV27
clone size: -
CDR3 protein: CASSPGTSGYNEQFF
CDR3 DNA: TGTGCCAGCAGTCCGGGGACTAGCGGGTACAATGAGCAGTTCTTC

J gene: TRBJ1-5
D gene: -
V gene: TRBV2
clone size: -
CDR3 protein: CASSLRTRGGNQPQHF
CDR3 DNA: TGTGCCAGCAGTCTTAGGACACGTGGTGGCAATCAGCCCCAGCATTTT

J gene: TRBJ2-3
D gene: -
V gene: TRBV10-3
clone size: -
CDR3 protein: CAISPLQDTQYF
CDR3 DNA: TGTGCCATCAGTCCCCTCCAAGATACGCAGTATTTT

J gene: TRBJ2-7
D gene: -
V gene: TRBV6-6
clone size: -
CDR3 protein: CASSPRFYDEQYF
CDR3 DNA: TGTGCCAGCAGTCCTAGATTCTACGACGAGCAGTACTTC

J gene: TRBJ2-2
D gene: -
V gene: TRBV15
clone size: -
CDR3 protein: CATSRGRGNTGELFF
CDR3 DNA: TGTGCCACCAGCAGAGGGCGGGGTAACACCGGGGAGCTGTTTTTT

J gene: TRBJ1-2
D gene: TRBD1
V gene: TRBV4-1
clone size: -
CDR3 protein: CASSHSRDRGNYGYTF
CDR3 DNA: TGCGCCAGCAGCCACAGCCGGGACAGGGGGAACTATGGCTACACCTTC

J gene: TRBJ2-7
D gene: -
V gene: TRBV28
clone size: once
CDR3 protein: CASRTTYEQYF
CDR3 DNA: TGTGCCAGCAGGACTACCTACGAGCAGTACTTC

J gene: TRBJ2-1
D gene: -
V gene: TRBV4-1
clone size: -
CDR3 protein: CASSQVGDRDEQFF
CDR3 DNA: TGCGCCAGCAGCCAAGTGGGGGATAGGGATGAGCAGTTCTTC

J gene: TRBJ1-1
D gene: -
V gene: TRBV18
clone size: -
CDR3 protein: CASSPDSLPGTEAFF
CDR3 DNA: TGTGCCAGCTCACCGGACAGTCTTCCGGGGACTGAAGCTTTCTTT

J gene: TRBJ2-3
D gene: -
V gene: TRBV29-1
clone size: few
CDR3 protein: CSVGGQGKTTDTQYF
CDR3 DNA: TGCAGCGTTGGTGGTCAGGGGAAAACCACAGATACGCAGTATTTT

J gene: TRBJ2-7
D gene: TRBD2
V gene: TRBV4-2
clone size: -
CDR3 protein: CASSQDLAGVLEQYF
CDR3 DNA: TGTGCCAGCAGCCAAGATTTAGCGGGAGTTCTCGAGCAGTACTTC

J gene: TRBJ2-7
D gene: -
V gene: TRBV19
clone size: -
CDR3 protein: CASSTGQGSYEQYF
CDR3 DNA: TGTGCCAGTAGTACCGGTCAGGGCTCCTACGAGCAGTACTTC

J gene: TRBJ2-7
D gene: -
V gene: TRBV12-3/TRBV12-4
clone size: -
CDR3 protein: CASSFPGTEQYF
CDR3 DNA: TGTGCCAGCTCGTTTCCGGGAACCGAGCAGTACTTC

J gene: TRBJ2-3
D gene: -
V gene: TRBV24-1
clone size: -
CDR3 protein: CATRSGDTQYF
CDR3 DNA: TGTGCCACCCGTAGCGGAGATACGCAGTATTTT

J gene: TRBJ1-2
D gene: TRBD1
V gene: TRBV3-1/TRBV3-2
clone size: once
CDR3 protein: CASTRGQGPYGYTF
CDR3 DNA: TGTGCCAGCACCAGAGGACAGGGACCCTATGGCTACACCTTC

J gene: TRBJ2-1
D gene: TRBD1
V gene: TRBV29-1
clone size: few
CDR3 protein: CSATGTGFLNNEQFF
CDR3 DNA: TGCAGCGCGACCGGGACAGGGTTTTTAAACAATGAGCAGTTCTTC

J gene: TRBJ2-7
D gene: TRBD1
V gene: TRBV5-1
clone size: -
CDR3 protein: CASSGPQGSAYEQYF
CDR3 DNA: TGCGCCAGCAGCGGACCACAGGGGAGCGCCTACGAGCAGTACTTC

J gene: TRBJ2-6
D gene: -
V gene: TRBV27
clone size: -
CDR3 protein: CASSWSSGANVLTF
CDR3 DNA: TGTGCCAGCAGTTGGTCCTCTGGGGCCAACGTCCTGACTTTC

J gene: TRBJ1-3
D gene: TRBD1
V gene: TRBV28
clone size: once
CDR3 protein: CASSSPPGQGTGNTIYF
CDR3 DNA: TGTGCCAGCAGTTCCCCCCCGGGACAGGGAACGGGAAACACCATATATTTT

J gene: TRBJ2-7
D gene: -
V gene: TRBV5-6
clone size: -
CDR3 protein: CASSSGVAYEQYF
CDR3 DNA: TGTGCCAGCAGCTCTGGGGTAGCCTACGAGCAGTACTTC

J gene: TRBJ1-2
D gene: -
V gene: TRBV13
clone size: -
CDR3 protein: CASSLGVSGYTF
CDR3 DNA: TGTGCCAGCAGCTTAGGGGTGAGCGGCTACACCTTC

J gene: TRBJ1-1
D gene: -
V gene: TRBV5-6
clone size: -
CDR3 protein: CASSLGGGQAFF
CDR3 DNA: TGTGCCAGCAGCTTGGGCGGGGGCCAAGCTTTCTTT

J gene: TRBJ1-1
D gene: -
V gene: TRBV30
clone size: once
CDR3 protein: CAWSVGVGDTEAFF
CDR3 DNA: TGTGCCTGGAGTGTAGGGGTCGGAGACACTGAAGCTTTCTTT

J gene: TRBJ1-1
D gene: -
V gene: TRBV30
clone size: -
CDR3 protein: CASWGQGGGTEAFF
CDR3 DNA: TGTGCCTCTTGGGGGCAAGGTGGAGGGACTGAAGCTTTCTTT

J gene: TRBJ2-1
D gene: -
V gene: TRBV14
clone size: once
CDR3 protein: CASSPGGPQFF
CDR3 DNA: TGTGCCAGCAGCCCCGGCGGGCCGCAGTTCTTC

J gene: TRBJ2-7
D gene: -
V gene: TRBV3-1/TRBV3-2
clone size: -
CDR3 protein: CASSQPLPYEQYF
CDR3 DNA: TGTGCCAGCAGCCAACCTCTTCCCTACGAGCAGTACTTC

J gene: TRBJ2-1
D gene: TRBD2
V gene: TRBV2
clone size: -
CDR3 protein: CASTGGDFPSGSYNEQFF
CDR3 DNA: TGTGCCAGCACGGGAGGGGACTTCCCTAGCGGCTCCTACAATGAGCAGTTCTTC

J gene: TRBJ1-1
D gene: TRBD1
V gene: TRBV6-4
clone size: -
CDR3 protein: CASGDRGNTEAFF
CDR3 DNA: TGTGCCAGCGGGGACAGGGGGAACACTGAAGCTTTCTTT

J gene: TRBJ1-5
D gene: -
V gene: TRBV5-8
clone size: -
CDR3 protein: CASSLFHNQPQHF
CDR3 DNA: TGTGCCAGCAGCTTGTTCCACAATCAGCCCCAGCATTTT

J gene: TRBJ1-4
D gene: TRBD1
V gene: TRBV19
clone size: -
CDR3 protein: CASRRRHSDRVTEKLFF
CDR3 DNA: TGTGCCAGTAGGCGGCGCCATTCGGACAGGGTAACCGAAAAACTGTTTTTT

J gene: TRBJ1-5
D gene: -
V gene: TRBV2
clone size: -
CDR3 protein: CASRGYNQPQHF
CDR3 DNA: TGTGCCAGCAGGGGCTACAATCAGCCCCAGCATTTT

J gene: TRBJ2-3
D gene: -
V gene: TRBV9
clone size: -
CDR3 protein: CASSVGTDTQYF
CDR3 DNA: TGTGCCAGCAGCGTTGGGACAGATACGCAGTATTTT

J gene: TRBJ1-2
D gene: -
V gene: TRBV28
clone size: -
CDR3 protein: CASSLRPGGYTF
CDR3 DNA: TGTGCCAGCAGTTTAAGACCGGGGGGCTACACCTTC

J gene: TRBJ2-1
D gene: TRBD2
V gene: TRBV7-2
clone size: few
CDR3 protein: CASSSGLAGTNEQFF
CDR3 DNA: TGTGCCAGCAGCTCGGGACTAGCGGGAACCAATGAGCAGTTCTTC

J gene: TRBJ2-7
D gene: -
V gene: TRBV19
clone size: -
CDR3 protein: CASSIVADLNSYEQYF
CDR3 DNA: TGTGCCAGTAGTATAGTAGCGGATCTAAACTCCTACGAGCAGTACTTC

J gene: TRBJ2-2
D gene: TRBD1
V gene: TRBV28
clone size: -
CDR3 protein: CASSSPQAGGNTGELFF
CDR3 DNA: TGTGCCAGCAGTTCCCCTCAGGCAGGGGGAAACACCGGGGAGCTGTTTTTT